The sample holds one count of the clone carrying this T cell receptor beta chain. What it recognizes is unknown. The CDR3 totals 18 residues. Per germline, CDR1 MGHRA and CDR2 YSYEKL. Between the trimmed V and J ends, which lost 1 base and 0 bases, there was a span of 16 bases. Libraries were prepared by immunoSEQ multiplex PCR; TCRdb keeps only in-frame clonotypes and omits some of them. The table has 55,000 to 70,000 clones, around 87% seen once; the top ten hold nearly 1.5%. The sample belongs to a study of pediatric ulcerative colitis. Findings and caveats of the study: Ulcerative colitis patients shared more blood-rectal clones than controls. Acute severe colitis showed lower rectal diversity from clonal expansions. Total lymphocyte DNA, not sorted subsets, was the template. A couple of rectal CDR3 clonotypes occurred in all ulcerative colitis patients.

The sequenced sample consisted of blood. The receptor was isolated from a boy between 10 and 17 years old who was a control in a study of pediatric ulcerative colitis. The rearrangement joins TRBV4-1 to TRBJ2-1, with D perhaps matching TRBD1 (5 bases). CDR3 sequence reads: CASSQVDMGYSSYNEQFF. CDR3 sequence (DNA): TGCGCCAGCAGCCAAGTGGACATGGGTTATAGCTCCTACAATGAGCAGTTCTTC.